The 26 T cell receptor beta chains below come from one sample, sequenced in a study of radiotherapy plus CTLA-4 blockade in lung cancer. Assay: immunoSEQ multiplex PCR; the TCRdb copy retains only in-frame clones and omits some. The sample has tens of thousands of clones; more than 60% are singletons. Sequencing used peripheral blood, obtained from a patient treated with radiotherapy plus ipilimumab. Receptor source: a human donor with non-small cell lung cancer who had stable disease on radiotherapy plus ipilimumab.

The CDR3 DNA is TGTGCCAGCAGTTATGAGGCTAATTCACCCCTCCACTTT. The encoded protein is CASSYEANSPLHF. The J gene is TRBJ1-6, the V gene TRBV6-5; D remains unclear. The V and J ends lost 3 bases and 6 bases respectively, with 6 bases between them. This CDR3 has 13 residues. Germline values: CDR1 MNHEY, CDR2 SVGAGI.

With respect to this clone: This same CDR3 is encoded by further DNA sequences in the sample. The chain employs TRBV5-6 and TRBJ1-1; 12 bases agree with TRBD1. Trimming took 2 bases from V and 10 from J; bases not matched to a gene: 9. This CDR3 spans 15 amino acids. Germline CDR1 reads SGHDT; CDR2 reads YYEEEE. The CDR3 region has the DNA TGTGCCAGCAGCTTCTTGGGGACAGGGGGCCGGGGAGCTTTCTTT. Its protein product is CASSFLGTGGRGAFF. The full variable domain, in which reference TRBV5-6 and TRBJ1-1 provide the parts outside the CDR3, is DAGVTQSPTHLIKTRGQQVTLRCSPKSGHDTVSWYQQALGQGPQFIFQYYEEEERQRGNFPDRFSGHQFPNYSSELNVNALLLGDSALYLCASSFLGTGGRGAFFGQGTRLTVV.

This chain connects TRBV2 to TRBJ1-4, with D possibly being TRBD1 (6 bases). The CDR3 runs 16 residues. Germline CDR1 and CDR2: SNHLY and FYNNEI. Deletions cut 4 bases from V and 0 bases from J, with 12 bases between. The CDR3 is CASSGQDASTNEKLFF. In nucleotides, the CDR3 is TGTGCCAGCAGTGGACAGGACGCTTCAACTAATGAAAAACTGTTTTTT.

V and J are TRBV21-1 and TRBJ2-7; the table's D gene call, TRBD1, was not cross checked with the DNA. TRBV21-1 has pseudogene status. The CDR3 is 14 residues long. The CDR3 DNA reads as TGTGCCAGCGACAGAAAAAAGGGGGCGGGTGAGCAGTACTTC. Protein sequence: CASDRKKGAGEQYF.

The chain is built from TRBV7-9 and TRBJ1-1; no clear D gene. The CDR3 is 16 residues long. The V and J ends lost 0 bases and 5 bases respectively, with 16 bases between them. Germline CDR1 and CDR2: SEHNR and FQNEAQ (reference sequence). The CDR3 DNA is TGTGCCAGCAGCTTAGCCCCATCTCAGCGGGTTACTGAAGCTTTCTTT. Residues: CASSLAPSQRVTEAFF.

The V and J genes are TRBV5-1 and TRBJ1-2; 7 nucleotides match TRBD1. This CDR3 has 13 residues. Germline CDR1 SGHRS, CDR2 YFSETQ. J gave up 7 bases and V 4 bases, and 7 bases lay outside the gene matches. The CDR3 region has the DNA TGCGCCAGCAGCACGGGACAGAGTGGTGGCTACACCTTC. Encoded protein: CASSTGQSGGYTF.

The V call is TRBV6-6, the J call TRBJ1-1, with D tentatively TRBD1 (6 bases). Looked up from germline, CDR1 is MNHNY and CDR2 is SVGAGI (reference sequence). The CDR3 loop spans 13 amino acids. Deletions cut 6 bases from V and 1 base from J, with 9 bases between. CDR3 loop: CASRLQGNTEAFF. The CDR3 DNA is TGTGCCAGCAGACTACAGGGGAACACTGAAGCTTTCTTT.

This sequence joins TRBV4-3 and TRBJ2-7; 8 bases are a match to TRBD2. The V segment lost 4 bases and the J segment 0 bases; nucleotides outside the gene matches: 5. In germline, CDR1 is LGHNA, CDR2 YSLEER. This CDR3 has 15 amino acids. CDR3 nucleotides: TGCGCCAGCAGCCCCTGGCGGGGGGCCTCCTACGAGCAGTACTTC. As protein: CASSPWRGASYEQYF.

The chain employs TRBV18 and TRBJ2-5; D remains ambiguous. The CDR3 sequence is 13 residues long. The V end lost 3 bases, the J end lost 5 bases, and 10 bases lay between the germline ends. Germline V CDR1 and CDR2: KGHSH, LQKENI. The CDR3, as DNA: TGTGCCAGCTCACCGTCGATCAGGGAGACCCAGTACTTC. This gives the protein CASSPSIRETQYF. The full variable domain, with the rest looked up from reference TRBV18 and TRBJ2-5, is NAGVMQNPRHLVRRRGQEARLRCSPMKGHSHVYWYRQLPEEGLKFMVYLQKENIIDESGMPKERFSAEFPKEGPSILRIQQVVRGDSAAYFCASSPSIRETQYFGPGTRLLVL.

The rearrangement joins TRBV9 to TRBJ2-3; D perhaps matches TRBD2 (5 bases). Trimming took off 10 bases at V and 3 bases at J, with 12 bases between the two ends. CDR1 SGDLS and CDR2 YYNGEE come from the germline V gene. The CDR3 runs to 12 residues. DNA of the CDR3: TGTGCCTCCGGGATGTTGACAGATACGCAGTATTTT. Translating gives CASGMLTDTQYF.

This clone qualifies as medium-sized. The V gene is TRBV25-1, the J gene TRBJ1-2; 9 positions agree with TRBD1. The CDR3 spans 15 residues. The V and J ends lost 3 bases and 5 bases, in that order; junction bases with no gene match: 7. Per the germline V gene, CDR1 is MGHDK and CDR2 is SYGVNS. The CDR3 bases are TGTGCCAGCAGTGAGGCGGGACAGGGTTGGTATGGCTACACCTTC. This sequence encodes CASSEAGQGWYGYTF.

This clone was seen more than once but under ten times. This chain joins TRBV30 and TRBJ2-6; no firm D call. The germline V and J ends were trimmed by 6 bases and 3 bases, with 9 bases remaining between them. The CDR3 is 13 residues long. Germline V lookup: CDR1 GTSNPN, CDR2 SVGIG (reference sequence). DNA for the CDR3: TGTGCCTGTGCCGGGTTTGGGGCCAACGTCCTGACTTTC. It translates to CACAGFGANVLTF.

The genes are TRBV30 and TRBJ1-5; tentative D call: TRBD1 (6 bases). V was shortened by 7 bases and J by 7 bases, with 17 bases between the two germline ends. The CDR3 is 13 residues long. Germline V lookup: CDR1 GTSNPN, CDR2 SVGIG (reference sequence). The CDR3 coding sequence is TGTGCCTTAAGGGGGATGGAAGGACAGCCCCAGCATTTT. Residues: CALRGMEGQPQHF.

The chain has TRBV11-3 and TRBJ2-5, with D possibly being TRBD2 (7 bases). CDR1 is SGHNT, CDR2 YENEEA, per germline. V lost 5 bases to trimming and J lost 5 bases, with 21 bases between them. This CDR3 region has 16 residues. Here the CDR3 DNA reads TGTGCCAGCAGCACCGGACTAGGGGGATTTGGCGAGACCCAGTACTTC. Its translation: CASSTGLGGFGETQYF.

The chain combines TRBV7-8 with TRBJ1-2; 8 bases line up with TRBD1. The germline V gene encodes CDR1 SGHVS and CDR2 FQNEAQ. The CDR3 extends over 16 amino acids. The V and J ends lost 2 bases and 4 bases, in that order; junction bases with no gene match: 9. The DNA of the CDR3 is TGTGCCAGCAGCTTAAATTCTCAGGGGGCGGGCTATGGCTACACCTTC. It is translated as CASSLNSQGAGYGYTF.

The rearrangement uses TRBV6-1 and TRBJ1-1; 7 bases align to TRBD1. The CDR3 is made up of 13 amino acids. CDR1 and CDR2 (germline): MNHNS, SASEGT. After removal of 5 bases from V and 3 bases from J, the junction contained 3 bases not matched to a gene. For the CDR3, the DNA is TGTGCCAGCAGTACTGACAGGGACACTGAAGCTTTCTTT. It translates to CASSTDRDTEAFF.

This clone was observed once. V usage is TRBV27 and J usage is TRBJ1-4; a weak D match, TRBD1 (5 bases). The V gene's germline CDR1 is MNHEY and CDR2 SMNVEV (reference sequence). There are 14 residues in the CDR3. Trimming left V 8 bases short and J 8 bases short, with 18 bases between. Written as DNA, the CDR3 is TGTGCCAGCGCCCGGGACTCCTCGGGGGAAAAACTGTTTTTT. Its translation: CASARDSSGEKLFF. The entire variable domain, with the rest obtained from reference TRBV27 and TRBJ1-4, is as follows: EAQVTQNPRYLITVTGKKLTVTCSQNMNHEYMSWYRQDPGLGLRQIYYSMNVEVTDKGDVPEGYKVSRKEKRNFPLILESPSPNQTSLYFCASARDSSGEKLFFGSGTQLSVL.

Of note for this clone: Its ends do not fully match the called genes, so a read error is possible. The chain links TRBV5-1 to TRBJ1-2, with 7 bases lining up with TRBD1. Germline CDR1 reads SGHRS; CDR2 reads YFSETQ. CDR3 length: 14 amino acids. The CDR3 region is CASSWDRPNCGYTF. The CDR3, as DNA: TGCGCCAGCAGCTGGGACAGACCTAACTGTGGCTACACCTTC.

This rearrangement joins TRBV29-1 to TRBJ2-4; D ambiguous. This CDR3 has 15 residues. Germline V gene lookup returns CDR1 SQVTM and CDR2 ANQGSEA. With 3 bases removed from V and 0 bases from J, the gap between germline ends came to 12 bases. The CDR3 is CSVEVTVLAKNIQYF. The CDR3 region has the DNA TGCAGCGTTGAGGTCACGGTTCTAGCCAAAAACATTCAGTACTTC.

The chain carries TRBV18 and TRBJ2-1; D unresolved. Trimming removed 0 bases from V and 0 bases from J, with 6 bases in between. The CDR3 has 15 residues. The germline V gene encodes CDR1 KGHSH and CDR2 LQKENI. The CDR3 loop reads CASSPPGFSYNEQFF. The CDR3, as DNA: TGTGCCAGCTCACCACCGGGCTTCTCCTACAATGAGCAGTTCTTC.

This rearrangement joins TRBV5-1 to TRBJ1-1; D is unresolved. The length of the CDR3 is 13 residues. With 3 bases removed from V and 7 bases from J, the gap between germline ends came to 13 bases. Germline V gives CDR1 SGHRS, CDR2 YFSETQ. The CDR3: CASSYGWRDEAFF. The CDR3 DNA reads TGCGCCAGCAGCTATGGTTGGCGGGATGAAGCTTTCTTT. The variable domain in full, completed from reference TRBV5-1 and TRBJ1-1, reads KAGVTQTPRYLIKTRGQQVTLSCSPISGHRSVSWYQQTPGQGLQFLFEYFSETQRNKGNFPGRFSGRQFSNSRSEMNVSTLELGDSALYLCASSYGWRDEAFFGQGTRLTVV.

The V gene is TRBV2, the J gene TRBJ1-2; the D is unclear. Germline CDR1 SNHLY, CDR2 FYNNEI. Trimming removed 5 bases at V and 4 bases at J, with 11 bases between. CDR3 length: 13 residues. The CDR3 DNA follows: TGTGCCAGCAGTTTGACACAAGCCTATGGCTACACCTTC. Amino acids: CASSLTQAYGYTF.

This clone appeared once. Compared with germline, one end of the junction differs, possibly owing to a read error. This chain joins TRBV2 and TRBJ1-5, with unresolved D. This CDR3 is 17 amino acids long. Germline V gives CDR1 SNHLY, CDR2 FYNNEI. The CDR3 sequence is CASSDPPGFYSDQPQHF. CDR3 DNA: TGTGCCAGCAGTGACCCTCCGGGGTTTTATAGCGATCAGCCCCAGCATTTT.

This clone was seen just once. The chain employs TRBV6-1 and TRBJ2-6, with 11 bases aligning to TRBD1. The CDR3 is 19 residues long. Germline V gene lookup returns CDR1 MNHNS and CDR2 SASEGT. With 5 bases clipped from V and 1 base from J, the junction kept 10 bases outside the gene matches. CDR3 DNA: TGTGCCAGCAGTCAAGGGACAGGGGGAACCTTTTCTGGGGCCAACGTCCTGACTTTC. It encodes CASSQGTGGTFSGANVLTF.

J is TRBJ2-7 and V is TRBV30; 8 nucleotides agree with TRBD1. Germline V gene lookup returns CDR1 GTSNPN and CDR2 SVGIG (reference sequence). V lost 8 bases and J lost 5; bases outside the gene matches: 17. The CDR3 extends over 15 amino acids. This CDR3 reads CAGTSGQGMVHEQYF. The CDR3 nucleotides are TGTGCCGGAACTTCCGGACAGGGAATGGTCCACGAGCAGTACTTC.

This clone has only a few counts. This chain joins TRBV7-2 and TRBJ1-1; D uncertain. Germline loops: CDR1 SGHTA, CDR2 FQGNSA. V was shortened by 3 bases and J by 3 bases, with 8 bases between the two germline ends. The CDR3 extends over 13 amino acids. The chain's CDR3 is CASSFQTHTEAFF. The CDR3 DNA follows: TGTGCCAGCAGCTTCCAGACTCACACTGAAGCTTTCTTT.